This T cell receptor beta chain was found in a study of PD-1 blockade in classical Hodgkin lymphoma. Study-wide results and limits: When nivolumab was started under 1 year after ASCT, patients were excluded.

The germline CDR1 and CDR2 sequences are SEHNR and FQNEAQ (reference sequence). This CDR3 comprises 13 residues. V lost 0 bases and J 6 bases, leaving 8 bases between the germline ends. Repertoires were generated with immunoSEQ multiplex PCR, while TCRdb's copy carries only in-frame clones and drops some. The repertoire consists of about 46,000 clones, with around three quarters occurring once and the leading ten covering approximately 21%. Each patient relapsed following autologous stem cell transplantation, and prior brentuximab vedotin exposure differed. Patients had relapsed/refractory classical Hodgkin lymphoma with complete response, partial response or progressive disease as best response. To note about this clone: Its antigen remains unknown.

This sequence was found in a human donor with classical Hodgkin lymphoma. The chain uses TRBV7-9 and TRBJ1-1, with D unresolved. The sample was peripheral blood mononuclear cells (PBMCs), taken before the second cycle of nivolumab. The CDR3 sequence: CASSLAYLPEAFF. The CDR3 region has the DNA TGTGCCAGCAGCTTAGCTTACCTTCCTGAAGCTTTCTTT.